The 19 T cell receptor beta chains listed next were all sequenced from one sample in a study of cytomegalovirus exposure and HLA in healthy donors. The method was immunoSEQ multiplex PCR; TCRdb's version includes in-frame clones alone and lacks a portion of them. This sample yields approximately 240,000 clones, of which around nine tenths are seen a single time; approximately 1.1% belongs to the top ten. The sequenced material came from PBMCs. The origin of the receptors is a woman aged 18-29 years in good health and CMV-seronegative.

The J gene is TRBJ2-1, the V gene TRBV7-8; 11 bases are shared with TRBD1. The length of the CDR3 is 17 residues. V shed 7 bases, J shed 5 bases, and the junction held 13 bases outside the gene matches. Germline V gene lookup returns CDR1 SGHVS and CDR2 FQNEAQ. CDR3 region: CASNDFAWDRGNNEQFF. CDR3 nucleotide sequence: TGTGCCAGCAACGACTTTGCGTGGGACAGGGGGAACAATGAGCAGTTCTTC. The full variable domain, completed using reference TRBV7-8 and TRBJ2-1, is GAGVSQSPRYKVAKRGQDVALRCDPISGHVSLFWYQQALGQGPEFLTYFQNEAQLDKSGLPSDRFFAERPEGSVSTLKIQRTQQEDSAVYLCASNDFAWDRGNNEQFFGPGTRLTVL.

The V gene is TRBV2, the J gene TRBJ1-2; possibly TRBD1 for D (5 bases). Germline CDR1 is SNHLY and CDR2 is FYNNEI. The CDR3 covers 14 residues. Trimming shortened V by 2 bases and J by 0 bases, and 7 bases separated the two germline ends. The chain's CDR3 is CASSELGPNYGYTF. CDR3 nucleotide sequence: TGTGCCAGCAGTGAACTGGGGCCTAACTATGGCTACACCTTC.

The chain carries TRBV29-1 and TRBJ2-2, with TRBD1 matching over 11 bases. Germline CDR1 reads SQVTM; CDR2 reads ANQGSEA. After removal of 7 bases from V and 3 bases from J, the junction contained 4 bases not matched to a gene. The CDR3 has 14 amino acids. In DNA form, the CDR3 reads TGCAGCGCGGTGGGACAGGGGGACACCGGGGAGCTGTTTTTT. This encodes CSAVGQGDTGELFF.

CDR3 protein: CSVAGRNSGNTIYF. In DNA, the CDR3 is TGCAGCGTTGCAGGGCGAAACTCTGGAAACACCATATATTTT. This sequence joins TRBV29-1 and TRBJ1-3; D is possibly TRBD1 (5 bases). Between the trimmed V and J ends, which lost 4 bases and 0 bases, there was a span of 10 bases. Germline V gene data show CDR1 as SQVTM and CDR2 as ANQGSEA. This CDR3 contains 14 residues.

The chain employs TRBV5-1 and TRBJ1-1; D gene unclear. This CDR3 region has 13 residues. V lost 3 bases to trimming and J lost 0 bases, with 6 bases between them. Germline CDR1 is SGHRS and CDR2 is YFSETQ. CDR3 in amino acids: CASSSGLNTEAFF. For the CDR3, the DNA is TGCGCCAGCAGCTCAGGATTGAACACTGAAGCTTTCTTT.

This chain uses TRBV11-2 with TRBJ2-1; D not resolved. Trimming took 7 bases from V and 13 from J, leaving 17 bases between them. This CDR3 spans 12 amino acids. Germline-derived CDR1 and CDR2 are SGHAT and FQNNGV. The CDR3 DNA sequence: TGTGCCAGCACCGTTCCCGGGTCAAGCCAGTTCTTC. It is translated as CASTVPGSSQFF.

This clone was counted only a few times. V usage is TRBV12-2 and J usage is TRBJ2-7; TRBD2, the table's D call, lacks a check against the DNA. TRBV12-2 is a known pseudogene. The CDR3 runs to 17 residues. CDR3 bases: TGTGCAAGTCGCTTAGCGCCGACCGACGGGGGCTCCTACGAGCAGTACTTC. Its translation is CASRLAPTDGGSYEQYF.

This chain links TRBV5-1 with TRBJ2-3; 7 bases fit TRBD1. V lost 4 bases to trimming and J lost 2 bases; unmatched junction nucleotides: 7. The CDR3 length is 15 residues. Germline lookup yields CDR1 SGHRS and CDR2 YFSETQ. CDR3 nucleotides: TGCGCCAGCAGCCGAACGGGACAGTCCACAGATACGCAGTATTTT. It translates to CASSRTGQSTDTQYF.

This rearrangement joins TRBV27 to TRBJ1-1, with 7 bases that match TRBD1. Germline assignment: CDR1 MNHEY and CDR2 SMNVEV (reference sequence). The CDR3 runs to 15 residues. V shed 1 base, J shed 6 bases, and the junction held 8 bases outside the gene matches. In DNA form, the CDR3 reads TGTGCCAGCAGTTTATATAAAGGGGGCGCGGCTGAAGCTTTCTTT. It translates to CASSLYKGGAAEAFF.

The gene calls are TRBV6-1 and TRBJ1-1; D is perhaps TRBD1 (5 bases). Per the germline V gene, CDR1 is MNHNS and CDR2 is SASEGT. Deletions cut 2 bases from V and 6 bases from J, with 16 bases between. This CDR3 has 15 residues. CDR3 coding DNA: TGTGCCAGCAGTGAACAAAGGGGAGGAAGCGCTGAAGCTTTCTTT. This gives the protein CASSEQRGGSAEAFF.

V gene TRBV7-2 combines with J gene TRBJ1-5, with TRBD1 as a possible D gene (6 bases). Germline V gene data show CDR1 as SGHTA and CDR2 as FQGNSA. V was cut by 2 bases and J by 2 bases, with 10 bases left in between. The CDR3 runs 15 residues. Written as DNA, the CDR3 is TGTGCCAGCAGCTTAAACAGGGTGGGCAATCAGCCCCAGCATTTT. Its translation is CASSLNRVGNQPQHF. Drawing the rest from reference TRBV7-2 and TRBJ1-5, the complete variable domain is GAGVSQSPSNKVTEKGKDVELRCDPISGHTALYWYRQSLGQGLEFLIYFQGNSAPDKSGLPSDRFSAERTGGSVSTLTIQRTQQEDSAVYLCASSLNRVGNQPQHFGDGTRLSIL.

Only one count was recorded for this clone. The chain employs TRBV5-5 and TRBJ1-4; 8 bases line up with TRBD1. The V and J ends lost 3 bases and 8 bases, in that order; junction bases with no gene match: 9. Germline V gene lookup returns CDR1 SGHKS and CDR2 YYEKEE (reference sequence). The CDR3 loop spans 15 amino acids. In DNA form, the CDR3 reads TGTGCCAGCAGCTCCACGGGACAGGAGCGAGAAAAACTGTTTTTT. This codes for CASSSTGQEREKLFF.

V is TRBV7-2 and J is TRBJ2-7; D is possibly TRBD2 (5 bases). The CDR3 loop spans 12 amino acids. The germline gives CDR1 SGHTA, CDR2 FQGNSA. Trimming removed 5 bases from V and 7 bases from J, with 12 bases in between. This CDR3 is CASSPDFWEQYF. In DNA, the CDR3 is TGTGCCAGCAGCCCGGACTTTTGGGAGCAGTACTTC.

For the CDR3, the DNA is TGTGCCTGGAGTGTGAGCGTCTCCTACGAGCAGTACTTC. Protein product: CAWSVSVSYEQYF. This sequence joins TRBV30 and TRBJ2-7; no definite D call. The CDR3 totals 13 residues. With 0 bases removed from V and 0 bases from J, the gap between germline ends came to 6 bases. Germline CDR1 is GTSNPN and CDR2 is SVGIG (reference sequence).

This sequence joins TRBV18 and TRBJ1-5, with TRBD1 matching 11 bases. Germline CDR1 KGHSH, CDR2 LQKENI. This CDR3 spans 16 amino acids. The V gene end was trimmed by 5 bases and the J gene end by 6 bases; junction bases not matched to a gene: 9. The chain's CDR3 is CASSTSGTGGGQPQHF. DNA for the CDR3: TGTGCCAGCTCAACTTCCGGGACAGGGGGGGGTCAGCCCCAGCATTTT. The variable domain in full, completed from reference TRBV18 and TRBJ1-5, reads NAGVMQNPRHLVRRRGQEARLRCSPMKGHSHVYWYRQLPEEGLKFMVYLQKENIIDESGMPKERFSAEFPKEGPSILRIQQVVRGDSAAYFCASSTSGTGGGQPQHFGDGTRLSIL.

The chain joins TRBV5-8 to TRBJ1-2, with D uncertain. Trimming removed 5 bases from V and 4 bases from J, with 12 bases in between. CDR3 length equals 13 residues. CDR1 is SGHTS and CDR2 is YDEGEE in the germline V gene. CDR3 bases: TGTGCCAGCAGTCAGTATTTCAGCTATGGCTACACCTTC. Protein product: CASSQYFSYGYTF.

The rearrangement links TRBV5-1 to TRBJ2-1; TRBD2 matches at 11 bases. Germline-derived CDR1 and CDR2 are SGHRS and YFSETQ. Germline trimming cut 3 bases from V and 0 bases from J; bases unmatched to any gene: 11. CDR3 length equals 19 residues. CDR3 in DNA: TGCGCCAGCAGCTCGTTAGGGACTAGCGGTCAGAGCTCCTACAATGAGCAGTTCTTC. Its translation is CASSSLGTSGQSSYNEQFF.

V gene TRBV6-5 combines with J gene TRBJ2-3; D unresolved. The CDR3 consists of 14 residues. Germline V gene data show CDR1 as MNHEY and CDR2 as SVGAGI. The germline V and J ends were trimmed by 6 bases and 4 bases, with 14 bases remaining between them. CDR3: CASSPSSPADTQYF. The CDR3, as DNA: TGTGCCAGCAGCCCCTCGAGTCCTGCAGATACGCAGTATTTT.

This chain links TRBV10-3 with TRBJ2-5; D remains ambiguous. The germline V gene encodes CDR1 ENHRY and CDR2 SYGVKD. CDR3 length: 13 residues. The V end lost 2 bases, the J end lost 1 base, and 5 bases lay between the germline ends. The CDR3 bases are TGTGCCATCAGTGAGGACTTCCAAGAGACCCAGTACTTC. Amino acid sequence: CAISEDFQETQYF.